This T cell receptor beta chain originates from a study of cytomegalovirus exposure and HLA in healthy donors. PCR was performed using 60 Vbeta and 13 Jbeta primers. Generated by immunoSEQ multiplex PCR, the TCRdb table keeps only in-frame clones and is missing some. The table shows roughly 200,000 clones, with approximately 86% occurring only once. This clone has only one observation. Between the trimmed V and J ends, which lost 7 bases and 6 bases, there was a span of 16 bases. Germline V gene data show CDR1 as MNHNY and CDR2 as SVGAGI (reference sequence). This CDR3 spans 14 amino acids. The chain uses TRBV6-6 and TRBJ1-5; possibly TRBD1 for D (6 bases). The sequencing sample was made of PBMCs. The receptor comes from a woman between 25 and 40 years old in good health and CMV-seronegative. CDR3 in DNA: TGTGCCAGCACCAAGGGAGAGGGGGTTCAGCCCCAGCATTTT. Protein product: CASTKGEGVQPQHF.